The clone carrying this T cell receptor beta chain occurred many times. Its target is unknown. The sample comes from a study of T cells after yellow fever vaccination. Overall study findings and caveats: Overlap between CD4 and CD8 compartments was detected for a small share of clonotypes. By day 5 rather than day 15, the secondary response had peaked, though it was weaker.

MiXCR, applied by TCRdb to the 5' RACE reads, yields one record per CDR3 protein. The sample lists more than 250,000 distinct CDR3 sequences, roughly 6.8% seen once, with roughly 19% in the top ten. Germline values: CDR1 MGHRA, CDR2 YSYEKL. Trimming shortened V by 1 base and J by 2 bases, and 12 bases separated the two germline ends. This CDR3 has 15 amino acids. The sample consisted of PBMCs, taken about 49 days after the first yellow fever vaccination. This clonotype was obtained from a man aged 18 to 35 who received the YFV17D yellow fever vaccine. The genes are TRBV4-1 and TRBJ2-7; D not certain. This chain's CDR3 is CASSQAGSSAYEQYF. DNA for the CDR3: TGCGCCAGCAGCCAAGCAGGCAGCTCCGCCTACGAGCAGTACTTC.